Sequencing of this TCR beta chain was carried out in a study of blood T cell repertoires in COVID-19. Study as a whole: The cDNA or gDNA used as material had been derived from T cells, B-cell-depleted T cells, or PBMCs.

Here immunoSEQ multiplex PCR was the method, and the copy in TCRdb shows in-frame clones only, minus some. Of around 270,000 clones in the sample, about 86% are singletons; the top ten hold approximately 14%. The CDR3 length is 13 residues. Per germline, CDR1 GTSNPN and CDR2 SVGIG (reference sequence). Trimming removed 6 bases at V and 8 bases at J, with 14 bases between. This TCR derives from a person between 65 and 80 years old with COVID-19, enrolled during active disease. The sample taken for sequencing was peripheral blood. The chain uses TRBV30 and TRBJ1-6, with D possibly being TRBD1 (6 bases). The CDR3 is CACMGAVDSPLHF. The DNA for the CDR3 is TGTGCCTGCATGGGGGCTGTTGATTCACCCCTCCACTTT.